This T cell receptor (beta chain) was retrieved from a study of shared clonotypes between healthy human individuals. TCRdb's copy holds only in-frame clones and misses some; the assay was immunoSEQ multiplex PCR. The sample shows under 1,100,000 clones, about 70% of them seen only once. Trimming removed 7 bases from V and 5 bases from J; junction bases left unmatched: 13. Germline V gives CDR1 LGHNT, CDR2 FRNRAP. CDR3 length equals 15 residues. Concerning this clone: The antigen is undetermined.

Overall study results and limits: Among the subsets, naive ones generally showed larger estimated richness than memory ones.

Sequenced material: memory CD4+ T cells sorted from blood. Subset of the sample: CD45RA-negative fraction. This chain uses TRBV12-5 with TRBJ2-7; 8 bases are a match to TRBD2. This clonotype was sampled from a man aged 18 to 30 in good health. The CDR3 reads CASAQSGRSADEQYF. The CDR3 DNA reads as TGTGCTAGTGCACAAAGCGGGAGATCTGCCGACGAGCAGTACTTC.